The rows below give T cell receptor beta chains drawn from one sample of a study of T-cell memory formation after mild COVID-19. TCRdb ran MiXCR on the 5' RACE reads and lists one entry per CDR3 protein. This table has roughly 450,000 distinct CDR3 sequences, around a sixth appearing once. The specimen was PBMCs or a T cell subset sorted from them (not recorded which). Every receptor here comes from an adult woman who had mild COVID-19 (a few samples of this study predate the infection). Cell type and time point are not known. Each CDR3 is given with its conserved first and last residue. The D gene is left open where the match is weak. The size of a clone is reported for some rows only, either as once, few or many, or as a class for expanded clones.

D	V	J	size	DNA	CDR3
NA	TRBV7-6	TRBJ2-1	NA	TGTGCCAGCAGCTTAGTGTCTGGGCAGGGATACAATGAGCAGTTCTTC	CASSLVSGQGYNEQFF
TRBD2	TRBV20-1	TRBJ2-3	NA	TGCAGTGCTAGAGGGACTAGCGGGAGGGCCGATACGCAGTATTTT	CSARGTSGRADTQYF
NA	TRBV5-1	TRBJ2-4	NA	TGCGCCAGCAGCTTGGCTTTTGAGAAGGCAGCCAAAAACATTCAGTACTTC	CASSLAFEKAAKNIQYF
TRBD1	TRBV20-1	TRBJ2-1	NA	TGCAGTACCGACAGGGTGTCCACCCTCAATGAGCAGTTCTTC	CSTDRVSTLNEQFF
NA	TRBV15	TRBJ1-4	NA	TGTGCCACCAGCAGTGGGGTTCTCAGGCCGGCAACTAATGAAAAACTGTTTTTT	CATSSGVLRPATNEKLFF
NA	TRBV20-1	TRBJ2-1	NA	TGCAGTGCTAGCCAGGGCACCGTCTCCTACAATGAGCAGTTCTTC	CSASQGTVSYNEQFF
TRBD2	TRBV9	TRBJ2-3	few	TGTGCCAGCTCCAGAACTAGCGGGTCCTGGGATACGCAGTATTTT	CASSRTSGSWDTQYF
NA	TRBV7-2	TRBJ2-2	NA	TGTGCCAGCACCACTCGGGGGGCCACCGGGGAGCTGTTTTTT	CASTTRGATGELFF
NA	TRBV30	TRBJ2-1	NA	TGTGCCTGGAGTTTAGGGACCTTAGATGAGCAGTTCTTC	CAWSLGTLDEQFF
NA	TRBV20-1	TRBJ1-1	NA	TGCAGTGCTAGGGATATGGGGAGACAGGTACTCACTGAAGCTTTCTTT	CSARDMGRQVLTEAFF
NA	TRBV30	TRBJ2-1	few	TGTGCCTGGAGTGTACGACTTTTCAATGAGCAGTTCTTC	CAWSVRLFNEQFF
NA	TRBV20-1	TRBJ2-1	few	TGCAGTGCTAGGATGATTAGGGATGAGCAGTTCTTC	CSARMIRDEQFF
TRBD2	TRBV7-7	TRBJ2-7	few	TGTGCCAGCAGCCCCTCCCCTCCTAGCGGGGGTTTCTACGAGCAGTACTTC	CASSPSPPSGGFYEQYF
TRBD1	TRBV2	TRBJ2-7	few	TGTGCCACACGTGGGGACAGCTACGAGCAGTACTTC	CATRGDSYEQYF
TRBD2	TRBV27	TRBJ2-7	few	TGTGCCAGCAGTTCGGGACTAGCGCGACACGAGCAGTACTTC	CASSSGLARHEQYF
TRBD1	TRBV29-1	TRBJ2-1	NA	TGCAGCGGGGGACAGGGGGCGGTCTACAATGAGCAGTTCTTC	CSGGQGAVYNEQFF
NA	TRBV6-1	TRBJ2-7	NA	TGTGCCAGCAGTGACCTCGACTTAAGCTCCTACGAGCAGTACTTC	CASSDLDLSSYEQYF
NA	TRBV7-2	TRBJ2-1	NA	TGTGCCAGCAGCTTAGCACAGGGTGGCAAGCAGTTCTTC	CASSLAQGGKQFF
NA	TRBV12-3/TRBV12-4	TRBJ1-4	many	TGTGCCAGCAGTACCAATGAAAAACTGTTTTTT	CASSTNEKLFF
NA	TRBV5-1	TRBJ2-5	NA	TGCGCCAGCAGCTCCAGGGGGAGGCAAGAGACCCAGTACTTC	CASSSRGRQETQYF
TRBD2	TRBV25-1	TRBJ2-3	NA	TGTGCCAGCAGGGGCGGGACTATAAGCACAGATACGCAGTATTTT	CASRGGTISTDTQYF
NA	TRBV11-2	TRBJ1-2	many	TGTGCCAGCAGCTTAGTGGGGGGAGTGAATGGCTACACCTTC	CASSLVGGVNGYTF
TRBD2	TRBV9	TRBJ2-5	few	TGTGCCAGCAGCGCACCGGGACTAGCGGGAGTCGGGGAGACCCAGTACTTC	CASSAPGLAGVGETQYF
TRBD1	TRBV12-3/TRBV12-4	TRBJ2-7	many	TGTGCCAGCAGTCCCGGGACAGGAGGGATCTACGAGCAGTACTTC	CASSPGTGGIYEQYF
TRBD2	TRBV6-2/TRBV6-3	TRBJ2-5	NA	TGTGCCAGCAGTTACGCTGGACTCGGGAGGGCCCAAGAGACCCAGTACTTC	CASSYAGLGRAQETQYF
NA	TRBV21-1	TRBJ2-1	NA	TGTGCCAGCAGCAAAATGGCCCCGCACAATGAGCAGTTCTTC	CASSKMAPHNEQFF
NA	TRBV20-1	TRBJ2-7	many	TGCAGTGCTCAGCCCCACTGGGCCTACGAGCAGTACTTC	CSAQPHWAYEQYF
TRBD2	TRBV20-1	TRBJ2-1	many	TGCAGTGCTAGAAGACTAGCGGGTTCCTACAATGAGCAGTTCTTC	CSARRLAGSYNEQFF
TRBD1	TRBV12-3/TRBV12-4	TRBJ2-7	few	TGTGCCAGTACCGGGACAGGGCCCTACGAGCAGTACTTC	CASTGTGPYEQYF
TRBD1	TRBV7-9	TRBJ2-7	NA	TGTGCCAGCAGCTGGGACAGGAATACCTACGAGCAGTACTTC	CASSWDRNTYEQYF
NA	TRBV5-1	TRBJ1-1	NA	TGCGCCAGCAGCGGCTTACAGGGTTTGAACACTGAAGCTTTCTTT	CASSGLQGLNTEAFF
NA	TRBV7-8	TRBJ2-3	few	TGTGCCAGCAGCTCAAATGGACTGTGGAGAACAGATACGCAGTATTTT	CASSSNGLWRTDTQYF
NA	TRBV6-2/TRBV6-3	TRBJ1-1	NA	TGTGCCAGCAGTTACGCAGGACAGAGCACTGAAGCTTTCTTT	CASSYAGQSTEAFF
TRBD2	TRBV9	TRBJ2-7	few	TGTGCCAGCAGCCCCCTGGGACTAGCGGAGTACGAGCAGTACTTC	CASSPLGLAEYEQYF
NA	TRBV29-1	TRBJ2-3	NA	TGCAGCGTGGGTCAGCGGACCACAGATACGCAGTATTTT	CSVGQRTTDTQYF
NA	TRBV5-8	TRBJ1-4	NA	TGTGCCAGCAGCCTTAGGACGGGGGACGAAAAACTGTTTTTT	CASSLRTGDEKLFF
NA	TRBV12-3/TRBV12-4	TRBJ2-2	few	TGTGCCAGCAGTTTCGGGGGGCTCACGAACACCGGGGAGCTGTTTTTT	CASSFGGLTNTGELFF
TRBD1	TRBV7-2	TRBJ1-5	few	TGTGCCAGCAGAGTAACAGGGGCGGGCAATCAGCCCCAGCATTTT	CASRVTGAGNQPQHF
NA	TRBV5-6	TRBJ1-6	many	TGTGCCAGCAGCCCCCGGGGGCGATCAAATTCACCCCTCCACTTT	CASSPRGRSNSPLHF
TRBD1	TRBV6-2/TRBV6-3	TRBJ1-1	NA	TGTGCCAGCAGTTACTCTGGACAGGGTGCTTTCTTT	CASSYSGQGAFF
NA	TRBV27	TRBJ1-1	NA	TGTGCCAGCAGCTGGGCAGGGTCAGGGAACACTGAAGCTTTCTTT	CASSWAGSGNTEAFF
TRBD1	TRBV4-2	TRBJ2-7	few	TGTGCCAGCAGCCAACGAACAGGGGGGCCCTACGAGCAGTACTTC	CASSQRTGGPYEQYF
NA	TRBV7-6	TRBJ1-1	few	TGTGCCAGCAGCTTAAGGACAGACACTGAAGCTTTCTTT	CASSLRTDTEAFF
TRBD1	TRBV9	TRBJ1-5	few	TGTGCCAGCAGCGTAACAGGGGCAGTCAATCAGCCCCAGCATTTT	CASSVTGAVNQPQHF
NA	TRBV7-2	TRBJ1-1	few	TGTGCCAGCAGTTATTACAGGGCCTTTAACACTGAAGCTTTCTTT	CASSYYRAFNTEAFF
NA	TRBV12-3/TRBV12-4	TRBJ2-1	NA	TGTGCCAGCAGTTTACGGAGGGACTTCAATGAGCAGTTCTTC	CASSLRRDFNEQFF
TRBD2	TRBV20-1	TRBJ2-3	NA	TGCAGTGCTAGTGGGAGTAGCGGGGGCACAGATACGCAGTATTTT	CSASGSSGGTDTQYF
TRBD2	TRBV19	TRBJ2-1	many	TGTGCCAGTAGTATTTCCGGGCCGACCTACTCCGGGACTACCGCCTACAATGAGCAGTTCTTC	CASSISGPTYSGTTAYNEQFF
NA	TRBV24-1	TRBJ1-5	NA	TGTGCCACCAGTGATTTGTCCACCAATCAGCCCCAGCATTTT	CATSDLSTNQPQHF
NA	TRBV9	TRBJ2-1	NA	TGTGCCAGCAGCGGACTCCCGGGGGAGGACTACAATGAGCAGTTCTTC	CASSGLPGEDYNEQFF
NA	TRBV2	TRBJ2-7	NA	TGTGCCAGCCGTCTATCGATCCTCCTTCTTTTAAACTTC	CASRLSILLLLNF